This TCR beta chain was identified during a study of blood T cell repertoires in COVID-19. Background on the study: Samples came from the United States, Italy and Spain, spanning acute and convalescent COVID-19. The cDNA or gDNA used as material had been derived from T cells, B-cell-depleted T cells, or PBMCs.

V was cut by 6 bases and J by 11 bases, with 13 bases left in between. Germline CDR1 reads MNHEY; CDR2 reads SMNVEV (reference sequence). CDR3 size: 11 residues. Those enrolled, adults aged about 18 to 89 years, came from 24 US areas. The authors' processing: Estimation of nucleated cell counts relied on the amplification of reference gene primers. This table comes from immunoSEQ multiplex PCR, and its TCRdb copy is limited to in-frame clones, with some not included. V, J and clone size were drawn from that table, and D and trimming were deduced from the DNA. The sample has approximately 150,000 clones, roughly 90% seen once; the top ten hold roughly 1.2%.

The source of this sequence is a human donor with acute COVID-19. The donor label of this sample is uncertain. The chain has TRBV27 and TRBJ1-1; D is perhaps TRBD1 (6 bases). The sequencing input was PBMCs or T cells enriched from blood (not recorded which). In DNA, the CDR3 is TGTGCCAGCAGGGGGGCCGAAGGGGCTTTCTTT. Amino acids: CASRGAEGAFF.